Below, 8 T cell receptor beta chains from the same sample are listed, as sequenced in a study of blood T cell repertoires in COVID-19. Generated by immunoSEQ multiplex PCR, the TCRdb table keeps only in-frame clones and is missing some. The sample has some 80,000 clones, about 88% seen once; the top ten hold roughly 19%. Input material: peripheral blood. These receptors were obtained from a human donor in a cohort sampled during active COVID-19.

The V and J genes are TRBV12-3 or TRBV12-4 and TRBJ2-2; no clear D. V was clipped by 6 bases and J by 1 base, with 6 bases between them. The CDR3 sequence is 13 residues long. The CDR3 DNA follows: TGTGCCAGCAGCCCCAGGAACACCGGGGAGCTGTTTTTT. Its translation: CASSPRNTGELFF.

To note about this clone: Mismatch with germline at one junction end may stem from a read error. The chain uses TRBV2 and TRBJ2-7, with 7 bases lining up with TRBD2. This CDR3 is built from 12 residues. Germline V gene data show CDR1 as SNHLY and CDR2 as FYNNEI. CDR3 region: CGSGGGLYEQYF. CDR3 DNA sequence: TGCGGGAGCGGCGGGGGACTCTACGAGCAGTACTTC.

V gene TRBV11-2 combines with J gene TRBJ1-2; D gene uncertain. The germline V and J ends were trimmed by 2 bases and 4 bases, with 14 bases remaining between them. Looked up from germline, CDR1 is SGHAT and CDR2 is FQNNGV. The CDR3 has 15 amino acids. The CDR3 loop is CASSLRRVQLYGYTF. CDR3 in DNA: TGTGCCAGCAGCTTAAGGCGGGTCCAACTCTATGGCTACACCTTC.

V and J are TRBV29-1 and TRBJ2-7, with D unresolved. V shed 4 bases and J shed 1 base, with 11 bases lying between them. Germline CDR1 SQVTM, CDR2 ANQGSEA. The CDR3 has 13 residues. The CDR3 loop is CSVVAGISYEQYF. The CDR3 DNA follows: TGCAGCGTTGTGGCAGGCATTTCCTACGAGCAGTACTTC.

The chain joins TRBV4-3 to TRBJ1-1; a weak D match, TRBD1 (6 bases). CDR3 length: 14 amino acids. Germline-derived CDR1 and CDR2 are LGHNA and YSLEER. V lost 5 bases and J lost 10, with 20 bases in between. CDR3 DNA: TGCGCCAGCAGCTCCCGGGACACCTCAAGGGGAGCTTTCTTT. Residues: CASSSRDTSRGAFF.

The V gene is TRBV19, the J gene TRBJ1-5; the match to TRBD1 covers 7 bases. Germline V CDR1 and CDR2: LNHDA, SQIVND (reference sequence). V lost 7 bases and J lost 0; bases outside the gene matches: 9. The CDR3 is 16 amino acids. CDR3 protein: CASTPGTVYSNQPQHF. For the CDR3, the DNA is TGTGCCAGTACCCCAGGGACAGTCTATAGCAATCAGCCCCAGCATTTT.

The V and J genes are TRBV27 and TRBJ1-3, with TRBD1 matching 7 bases. Trimming took 4 bases from V and 1 from J; bases not matched to a gene: 1. In germline, CDR1 is MNHEY, CDR2 SMNVEV (reference sequence). The CDR3 totals 14 residues. The CDR3 spells CASSSTGSGNTIYF. The CDR3 nucleotides read TGTGCCAGCAGTTCGACAGGGTCTGGAAACACCATATATTTT.

The chain couples TRBV7-2 to TRBJ1-6, with TRBD1 matching 9 bases. CDR3 length: 16 amino acids. The V segment lost 4 bases and the J segment 7 bases; nucleotides outside the gene matches: 8. Germline CDR1 reads SGHTA; CDR2 reads FQGNSA. CDR3 sequence reads: CASSYQRTGGNSPLHF. CDR3 in DNA: TGTGCCAGCAGCTACCAACGCACAGGGGGCAATTCACCCCTCCACTTT.